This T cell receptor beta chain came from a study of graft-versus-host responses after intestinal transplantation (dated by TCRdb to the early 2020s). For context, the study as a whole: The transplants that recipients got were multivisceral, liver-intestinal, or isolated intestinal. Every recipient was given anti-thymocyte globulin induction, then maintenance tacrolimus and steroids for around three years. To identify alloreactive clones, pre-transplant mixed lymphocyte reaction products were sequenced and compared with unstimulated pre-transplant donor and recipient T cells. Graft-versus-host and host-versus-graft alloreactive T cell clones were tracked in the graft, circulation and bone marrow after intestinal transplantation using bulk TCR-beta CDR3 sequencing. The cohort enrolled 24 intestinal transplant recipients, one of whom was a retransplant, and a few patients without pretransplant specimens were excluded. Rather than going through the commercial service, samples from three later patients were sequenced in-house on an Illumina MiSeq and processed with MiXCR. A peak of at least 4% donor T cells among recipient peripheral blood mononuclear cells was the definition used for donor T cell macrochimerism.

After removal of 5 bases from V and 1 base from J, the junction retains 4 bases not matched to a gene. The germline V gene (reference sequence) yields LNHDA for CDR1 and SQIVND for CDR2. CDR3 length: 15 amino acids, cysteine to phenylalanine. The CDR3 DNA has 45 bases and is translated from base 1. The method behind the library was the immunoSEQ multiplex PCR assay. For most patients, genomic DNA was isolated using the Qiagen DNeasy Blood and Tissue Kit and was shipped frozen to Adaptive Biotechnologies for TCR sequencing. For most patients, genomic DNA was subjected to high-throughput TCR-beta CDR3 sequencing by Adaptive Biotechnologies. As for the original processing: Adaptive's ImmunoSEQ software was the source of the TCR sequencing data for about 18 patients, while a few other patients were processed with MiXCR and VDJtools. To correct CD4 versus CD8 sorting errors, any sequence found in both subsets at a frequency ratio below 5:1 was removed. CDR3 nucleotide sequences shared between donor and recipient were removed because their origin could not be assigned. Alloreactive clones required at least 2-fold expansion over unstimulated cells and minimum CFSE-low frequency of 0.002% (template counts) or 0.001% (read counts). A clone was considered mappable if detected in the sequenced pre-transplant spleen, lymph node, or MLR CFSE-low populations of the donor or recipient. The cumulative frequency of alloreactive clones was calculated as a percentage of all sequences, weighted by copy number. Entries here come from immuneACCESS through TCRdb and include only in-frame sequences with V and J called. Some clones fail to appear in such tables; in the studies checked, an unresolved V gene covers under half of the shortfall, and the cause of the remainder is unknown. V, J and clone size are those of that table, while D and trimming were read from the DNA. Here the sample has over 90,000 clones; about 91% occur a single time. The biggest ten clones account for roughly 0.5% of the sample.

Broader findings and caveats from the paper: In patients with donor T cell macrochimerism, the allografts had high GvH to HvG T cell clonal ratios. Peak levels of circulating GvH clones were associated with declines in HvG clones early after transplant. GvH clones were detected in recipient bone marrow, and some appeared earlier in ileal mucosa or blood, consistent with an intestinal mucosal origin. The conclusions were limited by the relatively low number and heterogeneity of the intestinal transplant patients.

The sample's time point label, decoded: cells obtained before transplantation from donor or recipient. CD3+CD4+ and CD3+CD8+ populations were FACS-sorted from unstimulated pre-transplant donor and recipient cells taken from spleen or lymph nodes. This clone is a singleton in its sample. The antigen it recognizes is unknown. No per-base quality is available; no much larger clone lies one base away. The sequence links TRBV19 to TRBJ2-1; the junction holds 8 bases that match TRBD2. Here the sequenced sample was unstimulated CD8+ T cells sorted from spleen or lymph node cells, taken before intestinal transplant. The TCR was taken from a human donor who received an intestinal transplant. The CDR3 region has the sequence CASSASGGSYNEQFF. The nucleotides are TGTGCCAGTAGTGCCAGCGGGGGTTCCTACAATGAGCAGTTCTTC.